One and the same sample provided the 23 T cell receptor beta chains below, sequenced in a study of OX40 agonist ivuxolimab in advanced cancers. The assay was immunoSEQ multiplex PCR, and TCRdb's table has in-frame clones only and misses some. The sample records about 120,000 clones, 90% to 95% being singletons. This sample comprised CD4+ or CD8+ T cells sorted from blood, obtained in a trial of the OX40 agonist ivuxolimab. These receptors were collected from an adult with an advanced solid tumor such as melanoma, head and neck, liver or kidney cancer.

The chain is built from TRBV5-1 and TRBJ1-4, with TRBD1 matching over 8 bases. The CDR3 extends over 16 amino acids. The V gene's germline CDR1 is SGHRS and CDR2 YFSETQ. The V gene end was trimmed by 0 bases and the J gene end by 5 bases; junction bases not matched to a gene: 6. CDR3 protein: CASSLGPGQVNEKLFF. The CDR3 DNA follows: TGCGCCAGCAGCTTGGGACCGGGACAGGTCAATGAAAAACTGTTTTTT.

V usage is TRBV6-5 and J usage is TRBJ2-7; 7 bases fit TRBD2. With 6 bases clipped from V and 6 bases from J, the junction kept 14 bases outside the gene matches. From germline, CDR1 is MNHEY and CDR2 SVGAGI. CDR3 size: 15 residues. The CDR3: CASSPPGAPGGEQYF. In DNA form, the CDR3 reads TGTGCCAGCAGCCCACCGGGAGCCCCGGGAGGCGAGCAGTACTTC.

J is TRBJ2-7 and V is TRBV27, with D maybe TRBD1 (6 bases). In germline, CDR1 is MNHEY, CDR2 SMNVEV (reference sequence). The CDR3 spans 15 residues. Trimming shortened V by 2 bases and J by 1 base, and 12 bases separated the two germline ends. This chain's CDR3 is CASSLIQGRSYEQYF. The CDR3 region has the DNA TGTGCCAGCAGTTTAATACAGGGAAGGTCCTACGAGCAGTACTTC.

This chain uses TRBV5-8 with TRBJ2-1; D unresolved. From germline, CDR1 is SGHTS and CDR2 YDEGEE. The CDR3 consists of 15 residues. Trimming stripped 0 bases from V and 5 bases from J, with 12 bases between. CDR3 sequence (DNA): TGTGCCAGCAGCTTGGGCAGAAACATAAACAATGAGCAGTTCTTC. Translation: CASSLGRNINNEQFF.

The gene calls are TRBV6-6 and TRBJ1-5; no definite D call. The CDR3 is 15 residues long. V shed 7 bases and J shed 6 bases, with 19 bases lying between them. CDR1 and CDR2 from the germline V gene are MNHNY and SVGAGI (reference sequence). The DNA for the CDR3 is TGTGCCAGCACTCCGGGCCACGAATTCCCTCAGCCCCAGCATTTT. Translated, it gives CASTPGHEFPQPQHF.

V and J are TRBV6-5 and TRBJ1-4; D is perhaps TRBD1 (5 bases). The CDR3 loop spans 14 amino acids. CDR1 MNHEY and CDR2 SVGAGI come from the germline V gene. V was clipped by 4 bases and J by 5 bases, with 11 bases between them. This chain's CDR3 is CASSFSGANEKLFF. CDR3 in DNA: TGTGCCAGCAGTTTTAGCGGGGCCAATGAAAAACTGTTTTTT.

This chain connects TRBV7-3 to TRBJ2-2, with D possibly being TRBD1 (6 bases). The V end was cut by 5 bases, the J end by 4 bases, with 14 bases between. Germline CDR1 is SGHTA and CDR2 is FQGTGA. The CDR3 spans 15 residues. The CDR3 DNA reads TGTGCCAGCAGCCCGACCACAGGGTCCACCGGGGAGCTGTTTTTT. It is translated as CASSPTTGSTGELFF.

V is TRBV6-6 and J is TRBJ2-6; TRBD2 is a possible D gene (5 bases). Per the germline V gene, CDR1 is MNHNY and CDR2 is SVGAGI (reference sequence). With 2 bases removed from V and 4 bases from J, the gap between germline ends came to 9 bases. The CDR3 sequence is 15 residues long. The CDR3 bases are TGTGCCAGCAGTTACCCGGGGTCCGGGGCCAACGTCCTGACTTTC. Translation gives CASSYPGSGANVLTF.

The chain is built from TRBV30 and TRBJ1-4; D call uncertain. The CDR3 loop spans 13 amino acids. Trimming removed 2 bases at V and 1 base at J, with 5 bases between. The germline V gene has CDR1 GTSNPN and CDR2 SVGIG (reference sequence). In DNA, the CDR3 is TGTGCCTGGAGTAGGGTAACTAATGAAAAACTGTTTTTT. This encodes CAWSRVTNEKLFF.

The V call is TRBV6-1, the J call TRBJ1-2; D remains ambiguous. This CDR3 contains 13 residues. V was clipped by 4 bases and J by 4 bases, with 10 bases between them. The germline gives CDR1 MNHNS, CDR2 SASEGT. In DNA, the CDR3 is TGTGCCAGCAGTGGACGGGGTGGCTATGGCTACACCTTC. This codes for CASSGRGGYGYTF.

In nucleotides, the CDR3 is TGTGCCAGCTCACCGCTAACGAATTACGAGCAGTACTTC. Its protein product is CASSPLTNYEQYF. The chain carries TRBV18 and TRBJ2-7, with D unclear. Germline V gene data show CDR1 as KGHSH and CDR2 as LQKENI. V gave up 3 bases and J gave up 4 bases, with 10 bases separating them. The CDR3 spans 13 residues.

V gene TRBV18 combines with J gene TRBJ2-6; D perhaps matches TRBD1 (5 bases). The CDR3 runs 16 residues. The ends were cut back, 1 base at V and 2 bases at J, with 9 bases in the middle. The germline V gene encodes CDR1 KGHSH and CDR2 LQKENI. CDR3 loop: CASSPLFRAGANVLTF. The CDR3 DNA is TGTGCCAGCTCACCACTATTCAGGGCTGGGGCCAACGTCCTGACTTTC.

CDR3: CASSSWDRGLETQYF. The DNA for the CDR3 is TGTGCCAGCAGCTCTTGGGACAGGGGGCTAGAGACCCAGTACTTC. The V call is TRBV5-5, the J call TRBJ2-5; 12 bases agree with TRBD1. This CDR3 has 15 residues. The germline gives CDR1 SGHKS, CDR2 YYEKEE (reference sequence). The trim removed 3 bases at V and 4 bases at J, leaving 4 bases unmatched.

This chain uses TRBV4-1 with TRBJ2-3; TRBD1 matches 11 bases. Germline assignment: CDR1 MGHRA and CDR2 YSYEKL. The CDR3 loop spans 17 amino acids. After removal of 2 bases from V and 1 base from J, the junction contained 5 bases not matched to a gene. CDR3 in amino acids: CASSQNPGQGGTDTQYF. DNA of the CDR3: TGCGCCAGCAGCCAAAACCCGGGACAGGGGGGCACAGATACGCAGTATTTT.

The V gene is TRBV7-3, the J gene TRBJ2-2; either TRBD1 or TRBD2 may fit D (5 bases each). The CDR3 sequence is 16 residues long. Per germline, CDR1 SGHTA and CDR2 FQGTGA. V lost 1 base to trimming and J lost 2 bases, with 11 bases between them. The CDR3 sequence: CASSLMGLANTGELFF. CDR3 DNA sequence: TGTGCCAGCAGCTTAATGGGGCTAGCAAACACCGGGGAGCTGTTTTTT.

This clone was counted a single time. The chain combines TRBV28 with TRBJ2-1, with 9 positions matching TRBD2. CDR1 and CDR2 (germline): MDHEN, SYDVKM. V was pared by 7 bases and J by 1 base, with 2 bases of the junction left unmatched. CDR3 length equals 14 residues. The CDR3 DNA reads as TGTGCCAGCACCAGCGGGAGGTCCTACAATGAGCAGTTCTTC. Translating it yields CASTSGRSYNEQFF.

The chain has TRBV5-6 and TRBJ2-7; D is unclear. With 4 bases removed from V and 0 bases from J, the gap between germline ends came to 11 bases. Germline CDR1 is SGHDT and CDR2 is YYEEEE. The CDR3 length is 14 residues. The CDR3 DNA reads as TGTGCCAGCAGCCCCCGGGCCTTCTCCTACGAGCAGTACTTC. Amino acids: CASSPRAFSYEQYF.

The chain employs TRBV4-2 and TRBJ1-3; D perhaps matches TRBD1 (6 bases). Germline V CDR1 and CDR2: LGHNA, YNFKEQ. Trimming took 2 bases from V and 0 from J, leaving 23 bases between them. The CDR3 length is 20 residues. The CDR3 loop reads CASSQTITGRRSDSGNTIYF. The CDR3 coding sequence is TGTGCCAGCAGCCAAACTATCACAGGGAGGCGCTCTGACTCTGGAAACACCATATATTTT.

This clone was seen a single time. The chain is built from TRBV7-8 and TRBJ2-4; 16 bases fit TRBD2. V was clipped by 4 bases and J by 8 bases; unmatched bases: 11. The CDR3 spans 18 residues. CDR1 is SGHVS and CDR2 is FQNEAQ in the germline V gene. The chain's CDR3 is CASSWEPGLAGGRDIQYF. The DNA of the CDR3 is TGTGCCAGCAGCTGGGAACCGGGACTAGCGGGAGGGCGCGACATTCAGTACTTC.

This chain links TRBV18 with TRBJ2-3; 14 bases fit TRBD2. The germline V gene encodes CDR1 KGHSH and CDR2 LQKENI. J gave up 2 bases and V 1 base, and 8 bases lay outside the gene matches. There are 19 residues in the CDR3. CDR3 amino acids: CASSPLGLAGGRATDTQYF. CDR3 DNA sequence: TGTGCCAGCTCACCACTCGGACTAGCGGGGGGTCGTGCCACAGATACGCAGTATTTT.

The chain has TRBV10-2 and TRBJ1-4; maybe TRBD1 (5 bases). The CDR3 runs 15 residues. V lost 3 bases and J 4 bases, leaving 12 bases between the germline ends. Per germline, CDR1 WSHSY and CDR2 SAAADI. This CDR3 reads CASSEAGTYNEKLFF. The CDR3 nucleotides are TGCGCCAGCAGTGAAGCGGGGACCTATAATGAAAAACTGTTTTTT.

This chain links TRBV28 with TRBJ2-7; 8 nucleotides align to TRBD1. The CDR3 extends over 13 amino acids. Germline CDR1 and CDR2: MDHEN and SYDVKM. V shed 3 bases, J shed 10 bases, and the junction held 8 bases outside the gene matches. Written as DNA, the CDR3 is TGTGCCAGCAGTTTTCCAGGACAGGGACATCAGTACTTC. As protein: CASSFPGQGHQYF.

The J gene is TRBJ1-2, the V gene TRBV6-5; TRBD1 is a possible D gene (6 bases). Germline-derived CDR1 and CDR2 are MNHEY and SVGAGI. Trimming left V 0 bases short and J 7 bases short, with 15 bases between. The CDR3 loop spans 15 amino acids. The CDR3: CASSYSSGATAGYTF. In DNA, the CDR3 is TGTGCCAGCAGTTACTCATCGGGGGCGACGGCTGGCTACACCTTC.